Detailed here is one T cell receptor beta chain. The data were produced by immunoSEQ multiplex PCR, yet TCRdb's version contains in-frame clones alone and is incomplete. Among tens of thousands of clones listed, about 85% were seen once. The CDR3 spans 13 residues. The sample is drawn from a study of OX40 agonist ivuxolimab in advanced cancers. The TCR comes from an adult with an advanced solid tumor such as melanoma, head and neck, liver or kidney cancer. The input for sequencing was CD4+ or CD8+ T cells sorted from blood, taken in a trial of the OX40 agonist ivuxolimab. V and J are TRBV12-2 and TRBJ1-2; the table calls TRBD1, which could not be checked here. TRBV12-2 is deemed a pseudogene. The CDR3 spells CARDRGHNYGYTF. Written as DNA, the CDR3 is TGTGCAAGAGACCGGGGACATAACTATGGCTACACCTTC.